Included here is one T cell receptor beta chain sequence, with context. The target antigen is unknown. The authors made TCR cDNA by 5'RACE template switching, adding a universal primer site and UMIs. Each CDR3 protein gets one entry after TCRdb re-called the 5' RACE reads with MiXCR. The repertoire includes about 240,000 distinct CDR3 sequences, 6.9% of them detected once, and approximately 0.87% sits in the top ten. These data are taken from a study of T cells after yellow fever vaccination. Germline assignment: CDR1 SGHTA and CDR2 FQGNSA. This CDR3 contains 14 residues. Deletions cut 3 bases from V and 3 bases from J, with 9 bases between. Study-wide results and limits: Within FACS-sorted repertoires, abundant clonotypes contaminating from the bulk population could be present. A weaker secondary response peaked on day 5, the primary on day 15. Post-booster reappearance was seen for most primary-vaccination clones (roughly 96% CD4, around 89% CD8).

This clonotype originated in a man in his thirties or forties who received the YFV17D yellow fever vaccine. The sequencing used CD4+ T cells sorted from PBMCs, collected 15 days after the yellow fever booster vaccination. The J gene is TRBJ2-1, the V gene TRBV7-2, with D tentatively TRBD2 (5 bases). The CDR3 region is CASSLGALYNEQFF. The CDR3, as DNA: TGTGCCAGCAGCTTGGGAGCCCTCTACAATGAGCAGTTCTTC.